Below, 30 T cell receptor beta chains from the same sample are listed, as sequenced in a study of blood T cell repertoires in COVID-19. Some clones are missing from TCRdb's copy, which holds only in-frame ones; the method was immunoSEQ multiplex PCR. The sample includes fewer than 500,000 clones, about four fifths of them seen just once. Sequenced material: peripheral blood. The receptor set was obtained from a human donor with acute or convalescent COVID-19. The donor label of this sample is uncertain.

This clone was recorded only once. The genes are TRBV9 and TRBJ2-7; a weak D match, TRBD2 (5 bases). V was shortened by 0 bases and J by 3 bases, with 10 bases between the two germline ends. The CDR3 totals 14 residues. In germline, CDR1 is SGDLS, CDR2 YYNGEE. For the CDR3, the DNA is TGTGCCAGCAGCGTAGAGCCGGGATACTACGAGCAGTACTTC. Translating gives CASSVEPGYYEQYF.

The rearrangement links TRBV5-4 to TRBJ2-5; D is perhaps TRBD1 (5 bases). Trimming stripped 0 bases from V and 7 bases from J, with 10 bases between. The CDR3 extends over 13 amino acids. Per the germline V gene, CDR1 is SGHNT and CDR2 is YYREEE (reference sequence). The CDR3 sequence is CASSLDARGTQYF. The CDR3, as DNA: TGTGCCAGCAGCTTGGATGCTAGGGGGACCCAGTACTTC.

This clone showed up just once. This chain links TRBV29-1 with TRBJ2-1; D gene uncertain. The CDR3 sequence is 13 residues long. Looked up from germline, CDR1 is SQVTM and CDR2 is ANQGSEA. V lost 4 bases, J lost 6 bases, and 13 bases lay in between. CDR3 nucleotide sequence: TGCAGCGTTGGCCGTATGTTAGCCAATGAGCAGTTCTTC. Amino acids: CSVGRMLANEQFF.

The DNA for the CDR3 is TGTGCCAGCAGCCCGCCGGCCGTTCTAGCCACCGGGGAGCTGTTTTTT. Its translation: CASSPPAVLATGELFF. The V and J genes are TRBV6-6 and TRBJ2-2, with D possibly TRBD2 on 5 matching bases. The CDR3 covers 16 residues. In germline, CDR1 is MNHNY, CDR2 SVGAGI (reference sequence). V gave up 6 bases and J gave up 4 bases, with 18 bases separating them.

The rearrangement links TRBV5-6 to TRBJ2-7, with a weak D call TRBD1 (6 bases). The germline gives CDR1 SGHDT, CDR2 YYEEEE. This CDR3 has 14 amino acids. The ends were cut back, 4 bases at V and 2 bases at J, with 13 bases in the middle. CDR3 DNA sequence: TGTGCCAGCAGCCTCAGACAGGTAACCTACGAGCAGTACTTC. It encodes CASSLRQVTYEQYF.

The table lists this clone with a few counts. This rearrangement joins TRBV5-1 to TRBJ2-7; weak D call: TRBD2 (6 bases). CDR3 size: 13 residues. Germline loops: CDR1 SGHRS, CDR2 YFSETQ. With 7 bases removed from V and 3 bases from J, the gap between germline ends came to 14 bases. The CDR3 nucleotides are TGCGCCAGCTCAGGGACGGACTACTACGAGCAGTACTTC. As protein: CASSGTDYYEQYF.

V and J are TRBV30 and TRBJ2-1, with 7 bases aligning to TRBD2. V lost 5 bases and J lost 8; bases outside the gene matches: 15. CDR3 length: 15 residues. The germline V gene encodes CDR1 GTSNPN and CDR2 SVGIG (reference sequence). CDR3 amino acids: CAWFRPGLPGHEQFF. CDR3 coding DNA: TGTGCCTGGTTCCGTCCGGGACTACCAGGGCATGAGCAGTTCTTC.

This clone is a singleton in its sample. This specimen includes other DNA sequences encoding the same CDR3. The J gene is TRBJ1-2, the V gene TRBV6-5; the D is unclear. In germline, CDR1 is MNHEY, CDR2 SVGAGI. The V end lost 5 bases, the J end lost 5 bases, and 9 bases lay between the germline ends. The CDR3 is 12 amino acids. DNA of the CDR3: TGTGCCAGCAGTCCCACGAGGTATGGCTACACCTTC. It specifies CASSPTRYGYTF.

This chain connects TRBV10-3 to TRBJ2-6; D remains unclear. This CDR3 spans 13 amino acids. In germline, CDR1 is ENHRY, CDR2 SYGVKD. Deletions cut 8 bases from V and 0 bases from J, with 5 bases between. The DNA of the CDR3 is TGTGCCATCTCTCTCTCTGGGGCCAACGTCCTGACTTTC. Its protein product is CAISLSGANVLTF.

This clone was seen a handful of times. This rearrangement joins TRBV2 to TRBJ1-2, with 7 bases fitting TRBD1. V lost 5 bases, J lost 0 bases, and 6 bases stayed unmatched. The V gene's germline CDR1 is SNHLY and CDR2 FYNNEI. The CDR3 is made up of 15 amino acids. The chain's CDR3 is CASSFDRAANYGYTF. CDR3 sequence (DNA): TGTGCCAGCAGTTTCGACAGGGCTGCTAACTATGGCTACACCTTC. Looking up the rest from reference TRBV2 and TRBJ1-2 gives the full variable domain: EPEVTQTPSHQVTQMGQEVILRCVPISNHLYFYWYRQILGQKVEFLVSFYNNEISEKSEIFDDQFSVERPDGSNFTLKIRSTKLEDSAMYFCASSFDRAANYGYTFGSGTRLTVV.

The chain is built from TRBV3-1 (or the pseudogene TRBV3-2) and TRBJ1-1; 7 nucleotides match TRBD1. CDR1 and CDR2 (germline): LGHDT, YNNKEL (reference sequence). After removal of 4 bases from V and 4 bases from J, the junction contained 9 bases not matched to a gene. The CDR3 loop spans 15 amino acids. CDR3 amino acids: CASSPPDRAGTEAFF. CDR3 sequence (DNA): TGTGCCAGCAGCCCTCCCGACAGGGCTGGCACTGAAGCTTTCTTT.

This chain links TRBV12-3 or TRBV12-4 with TRBJ2-3; D gene ambiguous. Trimming left V 2 bases short and J 4 bases short, with 7 bases between. There are 13 residues in the CDR3. CDR3 sequence reads: CASSLRFADTQYF. CDR3 bases: TGTGCCAGCAGTTTACGGTTTGCAGATACGCAGTATTTT.

This chain connects TRBV12-5 to TRBJ2-1; D uncertain. With 7 bases removed from V and 6 bases from J, the gap between germline ends came to 7 bases. This CDR3 is built from 11 residues. Germline values: CDR1 LGHNT, CDR2 FRNRAP. The CDR3 DNA is TGTGCTAGTGTCATCATCAATGAGCAGTTCTTC. Translating gives CASVIINEQFF.

The chain uses TRBV13 and TRBJ2-1, with 7 bases aligning to TRBD1. This CDR3 comprises 14 residues. V lost 5 bases, J lost 5 bases, and 6 bases stayed unmatched. Germline V lookup: CDR1 PRHDT, CDR2 FYEKMQ (reference sequence). DNA of the CDR3: TGTGCCAGCAGCGCTAACAGGGGAAACAATGAGCAGTTCTTC. Translation gives CASSANRGNNEQFF.

The chain carries TRBV2 and TRBJ1-5; D is unresolved. CDR3 length equals 14 residues. The V end was cut by 3 bases, the J end by 6 bases, with 12 bases between. The germline CDR1 and CDR2 sequences are SNHLY and FYNNEI. CDR3 amino acids: CASSDTVSVQPQHF. CDR3 nucleotides: TGTGCCAGCAGTGACACGGTTTCGGTTCAGCCCCAGCATTTT.

This chain connects TRBV30 to TRBJ1-4; 9 bases match TRBD1. The CDR3 runs 16 residues. CDR1 and CDR2 from the germline V gene are GTSNPN and SVGIG (reference sequence). Here the CDR3 reads CAIRRTGALTNEKLFF. CDR3 coding DNA: TGTGCTATCAGGAGGACAGGGGCGTTGACTAATGAAAAACTGTTTTTT.

This clone is a singleton in its sample. J is TRBJ2-7 and V is TRBV30; possibly TRBD2 for D (5 bases). This CDR3 spans 13 amino acids. The germline V gene has CDR1 GTSNPN and CDR2 SVGIG (reference sequence). Trimming removed 4 bases at V and 3 bases at J, with 13 bases between. CDR3 in DNA: TGTGCCTGGAATCGGCAGCGGCGCTACGAGCAGTACTTC. It yields the protein CAWNRQRRYEQYF.

CDR3 amino acids: CASSTSGEETQYF. The CDR3 DNA follows: TGTGCCAGCTCAACTAGCGGAGAAGAGACCCAGTACTTC. The rearrangement uses TRBV9 and TRBJ2-5, with 8 bases fitting TRBD2. Germline V gene sequence: CDR1 SGDLS, CDR2 YYNGEE. J was trimmed by 3 bases and V by 7 bases; bases with no gene match: 5. CDR3 length: 13 amino acids.

The chain uses TRBV11-2 and TRBJ1-1, with 7 bases matching TRBD1. Germline V lookup: CDR1 SGHAT, CDR2 FQNNGV. CDR3 length equals 14 residues. V was clipped by 3 bases and J by 6 bases; unmatched bases: 7. The CDR3 DNA follows: TGTGCCAGCAGCTTCCTTCAGGACAGGTCTGAAGCTTTCTTT. Encoded protein: CASSFLQDRSEAFF.

The V and J genes are TRBV20-1 and TRBJ1-2, with D possibly matching TRBD1 (6 bases). Trimming removed 3 bases from V and 8 bases from J, with 10 bases in between. This CDR3 contains 11 residues. CDR1 and CDR2 (germline): DFQATT, SNEGSKA (reference sequence). In DNA form, the CDR3 reads TGCAGTGCTAGCAGGGGACCGGGCTACACCTTC. Amino acid sequence: CSASRGPGYTF.

This clone was observed once. The V and J genes are TRBV19 and TRBJ2-7; 7 bases are a match to TRBD1. The CDR3 covers 15 residues. The germline V gene has CDR1 LNHDA and CDR2 SQIVND (reference sequence). V lost 5 bases to trimming and J lost 2 bases; unmatched junction nucleotides: 9. CDR3 nucleotide sequence: TGTGCCAGTAGTTACCGACAGGGAAGCCCCTACGAGCAGTACTTC. It yields the protein CASSYRQGSPYEQYF.

The rearrangement joins TRBV2 to TRBJ2-4, with D possibly TRBD2 on 5 matching bases. Germline CDR1 and CDR2: SNHLY and FYNNEI. The CDR3 extends over 13 amino acids. The V gene lost 6 bases and the J gene lost 0 bases, with 6 bases spanning the gap. DNA for the CDR3: TGTGCCAGCAGGGAGGAAGCCAAAAACATTCAGTACTTC. This codes for CASREEAKNIQYF. Supplemented by reference TRBV2 and TRBJ2-4, the full variable domain reads EPEVTQTPSHQVTQMGQEVILRCVPISNHLYFYWYRQILGQKVEFLVSFYNNEISEKSEIFDDQFSVERPDGSNFTLKIRSTKLEDSAMYFCASREEAKNIQYFGAGTRLSVL.

V and J are TRBV19 and TRBJ1-1, with D perhaps matching TRBD1 (6 bases). The germline V gene has CDR1 LNHDA and CDR2 SQIVND (reference sequence). This CDR3 is 15 amino acids long. The V end lost 6 bases, the J end lost 5 bases, and 19 bases lay between the germline ends. The CDR3: CASSRWGQGKTEAFF. CDR3 sequence (DNA): TGTGCCAGTAGCCGCTGGGGGCAGGGAAAAACTGAAGCTTTCTTT.

The gene calls are TRBV5-4 and TRBJ2-1; D remains unclear. Germline CDR1 and CDR2: SGHNT and YYREEE (reference sequence). With 0 bases removed from V and 7 bases from J, the gap between germline ends came to 11 bases. The CDR3 totals 14 residues. Here the CDR3 DNA reads TGTGCCAGCAGCTTGGTGGGTAGCCCAAATGAGCAGTTCTTC. Protein: CASSLVGSPNEQFF.

The table lists this clone with a count of one. The chain employs TRBV2 and TRBJ2-1; 8 nucleotides align to TRBD2. This CDR3 is 15 amino acids long. Germline V CDR1 and CDR2: SNHLY, FYNNEI. The V gene end was trimmed by 5 bases and the J gene end by 4 bases; junction bases not matched to a gene: 7. The CDR3 DNA is TGTGCCAGCAGTCACTCTAGCGGGCGATACAATGAGCAGTTCTTC. This encodes CASSHSSGRYNEQFF.

The chain carries TRBV11-3 and TRBJ1-1, with 7 bases lining up with TRBD1. This CDR3 spans 15 amino acids. Germline assignment: CDR1 SGHNT and CDR2 YENEEA. The J segment lost 1 base and the V segment lost 1 base, leaving 3 bases of the junction unmatched. The CDR3 loop is CASSLGRGPNTEAFF. As DNA, the CDR3 is TGTGCCAGCAGCTTAGGGAGGGGGCCGAACACTGAAGCTTTCTTT.

J is TRBJ2-7 and V is TRBV7-9; 8 bases are a match to TRBD1. The CDR3 has 16 amino acids. The V gene end was trimmed by 0 bases and the J gene end by 4 bases; junction bases not matched to a gene: 8. From germline, CDR1 is SEHNR and CDR2 FQNEAQ (reference sequence). In DNA form, the CDR3 reads TGTGCCAGCAGCTTAGCGCTGACAGGGGCCCTTTACGAGCAGTACTTC. As protein: CASSLALTGALYEQYF.

A note on this clone: In the same sample, other DNA sequences code for this CDR3. The chain employs TRBV6-1 and TRBJ2-7; D may be TRBD2 (5 bases). Germline CDR1 and CDR2: MNHNS and SASEGT. V lost 1 base, J lost 1 base, and 8 bases lay in between. The CDR3 spans 14 residues. The CDR3 sequence: CASSEGGSSYEQYF. CDR3 nucleotide sequence: TGTGCCAGCAGTGAAGGCGGGTCGTCCTACGAGCAGTACTTC.

This chain connects TRBV5-4 to TRBJ1-1; 9 bases align to TRBD1. Germline V gives CDR1 SGHNT, CDR2 YYREEE (reference sequence). The trim removed 4 bases at V and 2 bases at J, leaving 6 bases unmatched. This CDR3 is 15 amino acids long. CDR3 DNA sequence: TGTGCCAGCAGCACGGGGGACAGGGCAAACACTGAAGCTTTCTTT. Translating gives CASSTGDRANTEAFF.

V is TRBV6-1 and J is TRBJ2-2, with 7 bases identical to TRBD2. With 2 bases clipped from V and 3 bases from J, the junction kept 6 bases outside the gene matches. This CDR3 has 16 amino acids. Germline CDR1 MNHNS, CDR2 SASEGT. CDR3 in amino acids: CASSELGGWDTGELFF. CDR3 sequence (DNA): TGTGCCAGCAGTGAACTCGGGGGGTGGGACACCGGGGAGCTGTTTTTT.